Below, one T cell receptor (beta chain) is given with its context. Generated by immunoSEQ multiplex PCR, the TCRdb table keeps only in-frame clones and is missing some. Of about 200,000 clones in the sample, about 86% were seen once. CDR3 length: 14 residues. Germline assignment: CDR1 SGHNT and CDR2 YENEEA. V was shortened by 5 bases and J by 1 base, with 11 bases between the two germline ends. The data were obtained in a study of blood T cell repertoires in COVID-19. Sample: peripheral blood. The receptor was derived from a man in his 60s who had recovered from COVID-19. V usage is TRBV11-3 and J usage is TRBJ2-5, with a tentative D call TRBD1 (6 bases). Here the CDR3 reads CASSLGQSQETQYF. CDR3 nucleotides: TGTGCCAGCAGCCTTGGACAGAGCCAAGAGACCCAGTACTTC.